Below are 26 T cell receptor beta chains sequenced from a single sample in a study of blood T cell repertoires in COVID-19. Only in-frame clones appear in the TCRdb table, and some are missing; sequencing was by immunoSEQ multiplex PCR. The sample shows 200,000 or so clones, over 80% of them seen only once. The sample consisted of peripheral blood. The receptors were gathered from a man aged 55 to 70 with COVID-19, enrolled during active disease.

This clone was seen once. The rearrangement joins TRBV7-2 to TRBJ2-7, with 7 bases fitting TRBD1. Trimming removed 6 bases from V and 9 bases from J; junction bases left unmatched: 17. The germline gives CDR1 SGHTA, CDR2 FQGNSA. The length of the CDR3 is 15 residues. CDR3: CASSRDSLTATGQYF. CDR3 sequence (DNA): TGTGCCAGCAGTCGGGACAGTCTGACCGCTACCGGGCAGTACTTC.

This clone came up a few times. This chain's CDR3 is CASSIEGTVNEKLFF. The CDR3 DNA follows: TGTGCCAGTAGTATAGAGGGGACAGTTAATGAAAAACTGTTTTTT. The chain joins TRBV19 to TRBJ1-4; 7 bases agree with TRBD1. This CDR3 region has 15 residues. V shed 0 bases and J 4 bases; nucleotides not matched to a gene: 2. Germline CDR1 reads LNHDA; CDR2 reads SQIVND (reference sequence).

This chain connects TRBV6-5 to TRBJ2-7, with D possibly TRBD1 on 6 matching bases. The CDR3 extends over 12 amino acids. Looked up from germline, CDR1 is MNHEY and CDR2 is SVGAGI. V lost 7 bases to trimming and J lost 6 bases, with 13 bases between them. The CDR3: CASKTRGFEQYF. The CDR3 nucleotides are TGTGCCAGCAAAACCAGGGGCTTCGAGCAGTACTTC.

The gene calls are TRBV11-2 and TRBJ1-1; D is perhaps TRBD1 (5 bases). There are 14 residues in the CDR3. CDR1 SGHAT and CDR2 FQNNGV come from the germline V gene. Deletions cut 4 bases from V and 4 bases from J, with 13 bases between. CDR3 residues: CASSSQGGFTEAFF. In DNA form, the CDR3 reads TGTGCCAGCAGCTCGCAGGGCGGTTTCACTGAAGCTTTCTTT.

This clone has a handful of counts. The V call is TRBV3-1 (or the pseudogene TRBV3-2), the J call TRBJ2-2; D is possibly TRBD1 (7 bases). Germline CDR1 and CDR2: LGHDT and YNNKEL (reference sequence). The CDR3 runs to 16 residues. V was pared by 4 bases and J by 6 bases, with 18 bases between. In nucleotides, the CDR3 is TGTGCCAGCAGCCCACGACAGGGAGGACGCGCCGGGGAGCTGTTTTTT. Translated: CASSPRQGGRAGELFF.

This clone was seen only once. This sequence joins TRBV7-8 and TRBJ1-5; 8 nucleotides match TRBD1. This CDR3 has 13 amino acids. J lost 11 bases, V lost 5 bases, and 8 bases had no gene match. Germline CDR1 and CDR2: SGHVS and FQNEAQ. In DNA form, the CDR3 reads TGTGCCAGCAGCACCGGACAGGGATGGTCCCAGCATTTT. This sequence encodes CASSTGQGWSQHF. The whole variable domain, remainder taken from reference TRBV7-8 and TRBJ1-5, is GAGVSQSPRYKVAKRGQDVALRCDPISGHVSLFWYQQALGQGPEFLTYFQNEAQLDKSGLPSDRFFAERPEGSVSTLKIQRTQQEDSAVYLCASSTGQGWSQHFGDGTRLSIL.

The genes are TRBV28 and TRBJ2-2, with D hard to call. This CDR3 has 16 amino acids. Germline V gene data show CDR1 as MDHEN and CDR2 as SYDVKM. Trimming stripped 4 bases from V and 2 bases from J, with 14 bases between. The CDR3 coding sequence is TGTGCCAGCAGTTCCCCGGGTGGTCCTAACACCGGGGAGCTGTTTTTT. It translates to CASSSPGGPNTGELFF.

This rearrangement joins TRBV7-9 to TRBJ1-1; D not resolved. V shed 7 bases and J shed 1 base, with 10 bases lying between them. Germline CDR1 and CDR2: SEHNR and FQNEAQ (reference sequence). CDR3 length equals 13 residues. The CDR3 sequence is CASISRGNTEAFF. The CDR3 region has the DNA TGTGCCAGCATTTCCCGGGGGAACACTGAAGCTTTCTTT.

The gene calls are TRBV4-1 and TRBJ2-2, with 11 bases matching TRBD2. CDR3 length: 16 residues. V lost 1 base and J lost 6; bases outside the gene matches: 4. Germline V gives CDR1 MGHRA, CDR2 YSYEKL. The CDR3 loop is CASSQGLAGGSGELFF. The CDR3 DNA reads as TGCGCCAGCAGCCAAGGTCTAGCGGGAGGTTCCGGGGAGCTGTTTTTT.

This chain joins TRBV9 and TRBJ2-7, with 9 bases lining up with TRBD2. With V trimmed by 4 bases and J by 2 bases, 7 bases remained unmatched. The CDR3 runs to 15 residues. Germline lookup yields CDR1 SGDLS and CDR2 YYNGEE. The chain's CDR3 is CASSSSGIYPYEQYF. In nucleotides, the CDR3 is TGTGCCAGCAGCTCTAGCGGGATCTATCCCTACGAGCAGTACTTC.

The CDR3 DNA reads as TGTGCCACCTCGAGGGGACTAGCGCTCCAAGAGACCCAGTACTTC. Encoded protein: CATSRGLALQETQYF. The V call is TRBV24-1, the J call TRBJ2-5; 10 nucleotides line up with TRBD2. Germline V CDR1 and CDR2: KGHDR, SFDVKD. V lost 9 bases to trimming and J lost 1 base; unmatched junction nucleotides: 7. This CDR3 is 15 amino acids long.

The chain links TRBV27 to TRBJ2-6; D gene uncertain. V lost 1 base, J lost 3 bases, and 10 bases lay in between. This CDR3 has 16 amino acids. The V gene's germline CDR1 is MNHEY and CDR2 SMNVEV (reference sequence). CDR3 in DNA: TGTGCCAGCAGTTTATGGTCCACTCGTGGGGCCAACGTCCTGACTTTC. This codes for CASSLWSTRGANVLTF.

The chain is built from TRBV7-8 and TRBJ1-2; 7 bases are shared with TRBD1. This CDR3 has 14 amino acids. The junction had 7 bases not matched to a gene; V was cut back by 1 base and J by 8 bases. The germline V gene encodes CDR1 SGHVS and CDR2 FQNEAQ. CDR3 sequence (DNA): TGTGCCAGCAGCTTAGGCCAGGGGGAGGAAGGCTACACCTTC. It codes for CASSLGQGEEGYTF.

For the CDR3, the DNA is TGTGCCAGCAGTGCCGGGACTCCTATAACAGATACGCAGTATTTT. Its protein product is CASSAGTPITDTQYF. The genes are TRBV6-2 or TRBV6-3 and TRBJ2-3, with D perhaps TRBD2 (6 bases). CDR1 is MNHEY, CDR2 SVGEGT, per germline. Trimming removed 5 bases from V and 3 bases from J, with 15 bases in between. The CDR3 contains 15 residues.

The chain is built from TRBV7-2 and TRBJ1-2; D remains ambiguous. V lost 1 base to trimming and J lost 2 bases, with 5 bases between them. This CDR3 contains 13 residues. CDR1 and CDR2 from the germline V gene are SGHTA and FQGNSA. The CDR3 sequence: CASSLGENYGYTF. The CDR3 bases are TGTGCCAGCAGCTTAGGAGAAAACTATGGCTACACCTTC.

This chain uses TRBV12-3 or TRBV12-4 with TRBJ1-2, with unresolved D. Trimming shortened V by 6 bases and J by 0 bases, and 8 bases separated the two germline ends. CDR3 length: 13 amino acids. CDR3 amino acids: CASSQVPNYGYTF. The CDR3 coding sequence is TGTGCCAGCAGCCAGGTTCCTAACTATGGCTACACCTTC.

This clone was seen a single time. V is TRBV3-1 (or the pseudogene TRBV3-2) and J is TRBJ1-5; the match to TRBD1 covers 10 bases. Germline V gene data show CDR1 as LGHDT and CDR2 as YNNKEL (reference sequence). After removal of 3 bases from V and 6 bases from J, the junction contained 5 bases not matched to a gene. The CDR3 totals 15 residues. DNA of the CDR3: TGTGCCAGCAGCCACCACGACAGGGGGCCTCAGCCCCAGCATTTT. Its translation is CASSHHDRGPQPQHF.

The rearrangement links TRBV19 to TRBJ2-3; 7 bases are shared with TRBD2. This CDR3 has 20 amino acids. Losses at the gene ends were 3 bases for V and 0 bases for J; bases not matched to a gene: 18. Per the germline V gene, CDR1 is LNHDA and CDR2 is SQIVND (reference sequence). In DNA form, the CDR3 reads TGTGCCAGTAGTATCTGTTCTTCCGGGGGAACGGGAGGTAGCACAGATACGCAGTATTTT. Amino acids: CASSICSSGGTGGSTDTQYF.

V and J are TRBV6-1 and TRBJ1-2, with D possibly being TRBD1 (5 bases). Germline V gives CDR1 MNHNS, CDR2 SASEGT. The CDR3 totals 17 residues. V was shortened by 1 base and J by 1 base, with 16 bases between the two germline ends. The CDR3 reads CASSEVRGSGVNYGYTF. The DNA for the CDR3 is TGTGCCAGCAGTGAAGTTCGGGGGTCGGGGGTTAACTATGGCTACACCTTC.

The CDR3 loop is CAWSEGRGEQYF. In DNA form, the CDR3 reads TGTGCCTGGAGTGAGGGAAGGGGCGAGCAGTACTTC. The V call is TRBV30, the J call TRBJ2-7; D perhaps matches TRBD1 (5 bases). This CDR3 is built from 12 residues. Germline CDR1 reads GTSNPN; CDR2 reads SVGIG (reference sequence). V lost 1 base, J lost 6 bases, and 10 bases lay in between. The variable domain in full, completed from reference TRBV30 and TRBJ2-7, reads SQTIHQWPATLVQPVGSPLSLECTVEGTSNPNLYWYRQAAGRGLQLLFYSVGIGQISSEVPQNLSASRPQDRQFILSSKKLLLSDSGFYLCAWSEGRGEQYFGPGTRLTVT.

This chain connects TRBV24-1 to TRBJ2-3, with D maybe TRBD1 (6 bases). V lost 4 bases to trimming and J lost 7 bases, with 20 bases between them. Germline CDR1 is KGHDR and CDR2 is SFDVKD. This CDR3 is 16 amino acids long. The CDR3 DNA sequence: TGTGCCACCAGTGACCGGGGTGGGACATTCGGGAATACGCAGTATTTT. Translated, it gives CATSDRGGTFGNTQYF.

The rearrangement links TRBV21-1 to TRBJ1-2; no DNA check was done on the table's D call, TRBD1. TRBV21-1 represents a pseudogene. The CDR3 is 13 amino acids. The CDR3 nucleotides are TGTGCCAGCAGCAAATACGACAGGGGTGGCTACACCTTC. This translates into CASSKYDRGGYTF.

At least ten counts were recorded for this clone. The chain carries TRBV5-1 and TRBJ2-5, with TRBD1 matching 8 bases. The CDR3 is made up of 16 amino acids. The germline V gene encodes CDR1 SGHRS and CDR2 YFSETQ. Unmatched junction bases numbered 8, after V lost 3 bases and J lost 1 base. CDR3 DNA: TGCGCCAGCAGCTCAGGGGGCTCTTCCATCCAAGAGACCCAGTACTTC. It is translated as CASSSGGSSIQETQYF. Looking up the rest from reference TRBV5-1 and TRBJ2-5 gives the full variable domain: KAGVTQTPRYLIKTRGQQVTLSCSPISGHRSVSWYQQTPGQGLQFLFEYFSETQRNKGNFPGRFSGRQFSNSRSEMNVSTLELGDSALYLCASSSGGSSIQETQYFGPGTRLLVL.

This chain joins TRBV27 and TRBJ2-1, with a weak D call TRBD1 (6 bases). This CDR3 region has 16 residues. V lost 6 bases to trimming and J lost 6 bases, with 21 bases between them. CDR1 is MNHEY and CDR2 is SMNVEV in the germline V gene (reference sequence). Here the CDR3 reads CASRGQGPGNINEQFF. CDR3 coding DNA: TGTGCCAGCAGGGGGCAGGGGCCGGGGAATATCAATGAGCAGTTCTTC.

The CDR3 nucleotides are TGTGCCAGCAGCTTAGTGGGGACAGCAGAGGAACTGTTTTTT. Translation gives CASSLVGTAEELFF. The gene calls are TRBV11-2 and TRBJ1-4; 7 bases are a match to TRBD1. J lost 12 bases, V lost 1 base, and 8 bases had no gene match. Germline CDR1 reads SGHAT; CDR2 reads FQNNGV. The CDR3 is 14 amino acids.

This clone has only one observation. The J gene is TRBJ1-6, the V gene TRBV10-2, with TRBD1 as a possible D gene (5 bases). V was pared by 3 bases and J by 0 bases, with 9 bases between. Germline loops: CDR1 WSHSY, CDR2 SAAADI. There are 16 residues in the CDR3. The CDR3 protein is CASSESTGSYNSPLHF. Written as DNA, the CDR3 is TGCGCCAGCAGTGAATCAACAGGCTCCTATAATTCACCCCTCCACTTT.